Following are 32 T cell receptor beta chains from one sample sequenced in a study of cytomegalovirus exposure and HLA in healthy donors. PCR was performed using 60 Vbeta and 13 Jbeta primers. Sequencing used immunoSEQ multiplex PCR; TCRdb keeps in-frame clones, though not all of them. The repertoire holds about 110,000 clones, with around 85% as singletons. Sequencing input: PBMCs. The receptors shown here come from a man in his forties or fifties in good health and CMV-seronegative.

The chain carries TRBV29-1 and TRBJ2-3; D unresolved. Germline-derived CDR1 and CDR2 are SQVTM and ANQGSEA. The ends were cut back, 6 bases at V and 3 bases at J, with 13 bases in the middle. The CDR3 consists of 13 residues. Here the CDR3 DNA reads TGCAGCGTCGATGACCCCGGGACAGATACGCAGTATTTT. It specifies CSVDDPGTDTQYF.

The genes are TRBV7-9 and TRBJ2-5; weak D call: TRBD1 (6 bases). The V gene lost 1 base and the J gene lost 2 bases, with 17 bases spanning the gap. The CDR3 spans 17 residues. CDR1 SEHNR and CDR2 FQNEAQ come from the germline V gene (reference sequence). The CDR3 DNA reads as TGTGCCAGCAGCTTAGGAAAAGCCAGGGGAGAGCAAGAGACCCAGTACTTC. This sequence encodes CASSLGKARGEQETQYF.

The rearrangement links TRBV4-1 to TRBJ1-2; 7 nucleotides match TRBD1. The V gene's germline CDR1 is MGHRA and CDR2 YSYEKL. This CDR3 is 15 amino acids long. With V trimmed by 1 base and J by 5 bases, 7 bases remained unmatched. The CDR3 protein is CASSQADRVEYGYTF. For the CDR3, the DNA is TGCGCCAGCAGCCAAGCCGACAGGGTTGAATATGGCTACACCTTC.

The chain has TRBV28 and TRBJ1-2; 7 bases fit TRBD1. The CDR3 extends over 14 amino acids. The ends lost 4 bases at V and 4 bases at J; junction bases unmatched: 6. From germline, CDR1 is MDHEN and CDR2 SYDVKM. The CDR3 DNA reads as TGTGCCAGCAGTTCCACGGGACAGCTCTATGGCTACACCTTC. It encodes CASSSTGQLYGYTF.

This sequence joins TRBV4-3 and TRBJ2-7; tentatively, D is TRBD2 (5 bases). Germline V gives CDR1 LGHNA, CDR2 YSLEER. CDR3 length: 15 amino acids. V dropped 0 bases and J dropped 1 base, with 10 bases sitting between them. The chain's CDR3 is CASSQESRESYEQYF. CDR3 DNA sequence: TGCGCCAGCAGCCAAGAGAGTAGGGAGTCCTACGAGCAGTACTTC.

The chain couples TRBV4-1 to TRBJ2-5; the match to TRBD2 covers 7 bases. The V gene end was trimmed by 5 bases and the J gene end by 4 bases; junction bases not matched to a gene: 10. Germline-derived CDR1 and CDR2 are MGHRA and YSYEKL. The CDR3 spans 15 residues. CDR3: CASSTGRGMGETQYF. CDR3 DNA sequence: TGCGCCAGCAGCACGGGGCGGGGGATGGGAGAGACCCAGTACTTC.

The chain carries TRBV16 and TRBJ2-7; weak D call: TRBD1 (5 bases). Trimming took off 0 bases at V and 5 bases at J, with 5 bases between the two ends. There are 12 residues in the CDR3. Germline assignment: CDR1 KGHSY and CDR2 FQNENV. CDR3 loop: CASSQSGDEQYF. CDR3 in DNA: TGTGCCAGCAGCCAATCAGGGGACGAGCAGTACTTC.

The chain has TRBV5-1 and TRBJ1-1; D not certain. Germline CDR1 is SGHRS and CDR2 is YFSETQ. The V end was cut by 0 bases, the J end by 2 bases, with 14 bases between. CDR3 length equals 16 residues. The CDR3 reads CASSLESPSLNTEAFF. The CDR3 DNA reads TGCGCCAGCAGCTTGGAATCTCCAAGCCTTAACACTGAAGCTTTCTTT. The complete variable domain, with remaining parts taken from reference TRBV5-1 and TRBJ1-1, reads KAGVTQTPRYLIKTRGQQVTLSCSPISGHRSVSWYQQTPGQGLQFLFEYFSETQRNKGNFPGRFSGRQFSNSRSEMNVSTLELGDSALYLCASSLESPSLNTEAFFGQGTRLTVV.

This clone is a singleton in its sample. The chain uses TRBV15 and TRBJ1-4; D unresolved. The germline CDR1 and CDR2 sequences are LNHNV and YYDKDF (reference sequence). The CDR3 contains 16 residues. V was pared by 5 bases and J by 2 bases, with 15 bases between. As DNA, the CDR3 is TGTGCCACCAGCGATACTACATCGGAGACTAATGAAAAACTGTTTTTT. Amino acids: CATSDTTSETNEKLFF.

The V and J genes are TRBV29-1 and TRBJ1-1; no definite D call. CDR3 length equals 13 residues. Deletions cut 8 bases from V and 0 bases from J, with 13 bases between. Germline CDR1 and CDR2: SQVTM and ANQGSEA. The CDR3 sequence is CSSRVSLNTEAFF. The CDR3 region has the DNA TGCAGCTCCCGGGTCTCACTGAACACTGAAGCTTTCTTT.

The chain employs TRBV30 and TRBJ2-5; D remains unclear. The CDR3 length is 10 residues. V gave up 5 bases and J gave up 11 bases, with 12 bases separating them. Germline V gives CDR1 GTSNPN, CDR2 SVGIG (reference sequence). The CDR3 nucleotides are TGTGCCTGGCTCCGCTCTGAGCAGTACTTC. Residues: CAWLRSEQYF.

This clone was found a few times. This chain links TRBV7-2 with TRBJ2-1; 9 positions match TRBD1. V lost 3 bases and J lost 3; bases outside the gene matches: 6. This CDR3 comprises 16 residues. Germline values: CDR1 SGHTA, CDR2 FQGNSA. The CDR3 DNA is TGTGCCAGCAGCTTGGGCCGGGACAGGGTCTACAATGAGCAGTTCTTC. Its translation: CASSLGRDRVYNEQFF.

The V call is TRBV6-1, the J call TRBJ1-5, with TRBD1 as a possible D gene (5 bases). CDR1 and CDR2 from the germline V gene are MNHNS and SASEGT. V was cut by 4 bases and J by 0 bases, with 10 bases left in between. This CDR3 has 15 amino acids. The DNA of the CDR3 is TGTGCCAGCAGTGGGCAGGGCTTTAGCAATCAGCCCCAGCATTTT. Translation: CASSGQGFSNQPQHF.

The table lists this clone with a few counts. J is TRBJ2-3 and V is TRBV7-2; D may be TRBD2 (5 bases). The CDR3 runs 14 residues. CDR1 SGHTA and CDR2 FQGNSA come from the germline V gene. The V end was cut by 1 base, the J end by 5 bases, with 10 bases between. The CDR3 here is CASSLDPAVDTQYF. The CDR3, as DNA: TGTGCCAGCAGCTTAGATCCAGCGGTAGATACGCAGTATTTT.

This clone was counted a single time. This chain connects TRBV30 to TRBJ1-1; D is possibly TRBD1 (6 bases). The CDR3 has 15 amino acids. V was clipped by 0 bases and J by 6 bases, with 17 bases between them. The germline V gene encodes CDR1 GTSNPN and CDR2 SVGIG (reference sequence). The CDR3 sequence is CAWSVSGRGRSEAFF. CDR3 coding DNA: TGTGCCTGGAGTGTATCGGGCAGGGGACGCTCTGAAGCTTTCTTT.

The gene calls are TRBV6-6 and TRBJ1-1, with 8 bases lining up with TRBD1. The CDR3 length is 14 residues. Germline CDR1 reads MNHNY; CDR2 reads SVGAGI (reference sequence). V shed 6 bases and J 5 bases; nucleotides not matched to a gene: 8. CDR3 bases: TGTGCCAGCAGCATGGACAGGGTCAATACTGAAGCTTTCTTT. This sequence encodes CASSMDRVNTEAFF.

This clone was seen only once. V is TRBV27 and J is TRBJ1-1, with D possibly matching TRBD1 (6 bases). This CDR3 has 13 amino acids. The germline V gene has CDR1 MNHEY and CDR2 SMNVEV (reference sequence). V dropped 6 bases and J dropped 2 bases, with 10 bases sitting between them. CDR3 DNA sequence: TGTGCCAGCAGGGACAGAAAAAACACTGAAGCTTTCTTT. The encoded protein is CASRDRKNTEAFF.

The rearrangement uses TRBV6-5 and TRBJ2-5; 11 nucleotides align to TRBD2. Germline V gene data show CDR1 as MNHEY and CDR2 as SVGAGI. V gave up 6 bases and J gave up 7 bases; unmatched junction bases: 7. The CDR3 loop spans 14 amino acids. The CDR3 loop reads CASRPSGGPGTQYF. The CDR3 DNA reads TGTGCCAGCAGACCTAGCGGGGGGCCAGGGACCCAGTACTTC.

The chain carries TRBV25-1 and TRBJ2-1; a possible D gene is TRBD1 (7 bases). Trimming shortened V by 1 base and J by 4 bases, and 11 bases separated the two germline ends. The CDR3 covers 15 residues. Germline lookup yields CDR1 MGHDK and CDR2 SYGVNS. In nucleotides, the CDR3 is TGTGCCAGCAGTGAATCAGGGGGGCTTTACAATGAGCAGTTCTTC. Amino acids: CASSESGGLYNEQFF.

The chain has TRBV7-2 and TRBJ1-6; D unresolved. The CDR3 has 13 amino acids. The V and J ends lost 2 bases and 10 bases respectively, with 9 bases between them. CDR1 SGHTA and CDR2 FQGNSA come from the germline V gene. The CDR3 nucleotides read TGTGCCAGCAGCTTAATGCGCGGGTCACCCCTCCACTTT. Encoded protein: CASSLMRGSPLHF.

The CDR3 is CASSGEAAEAFF. As DNA, the CDR3 is TGCGCCAGCAGCGGGGAGGCAGCTGAAGCTTTCTTT. The rearrangement links TRBV5-1 to TRBJ1-1; D is unclear. Germline V gene data show CDR1 as SGHRS and CDR2 as YFSETQ. Between the trimmed V and J ends, which lost 4 bases and 6 bases, there was a span of 10 bases. The CDR3 consists of 12 residues.

This chain connects TRBV7-2 to TRBJ1-5; D unclear. The CDR3 extends over 15 amino acids. CDR1 and CDR2 from the germline V gene are SGHTA and FQGNSA. V lost 1 base and J lost 7, with 14 bases in between. The CDR3 nucleotides are TGTGCCAGCAGCTTAGATGGCGGGGTCGAACAGCCCCAGCATTTT. The encoded protein is CASSLDGGVEQPQHF.

The J gene is TRBJ1-2, the V gene TRBV28; 9 nucleotides line up with TRBD1. Losses at the gene ends were 1 base for V and 4 bases for J; bases not matched to a gene: 4. Germline assignment: CDR1 MDHEN and CDR2 SYDVKM. This CDR3 region has 15 residues. The CDR3 loop reads CASSLLGQGGYGYTF. The CDR3 region has the DNA TGTGCCAGCAGTTTATTGGGACAGGGAGGCTATGGCTACACCTTC.

This clone was found a few times. The chain joins TRBV9 to TRBJ2-5, with D perhaps matching TRBD2 (5 bases). Deletions cut 0 bases from V and 5 bases from J, with 14 bases between. The CDR3 is 15 amino acids. The germline V gene encodes CDR1 SGDLS and CDR2 YYNGEE. The CDR3 is CASSVALGSVETQYF. The CDR3 DNA is TGTGCCAGCAGCGTAGCCCTTGGGAGTGTGGAGACCCAGTACTTC.

This clone was detected only once. CDR3 sequence reads: CASSDRQGTEAFF. DNA for the CDR3: TGTGCCAGCAGTGATAGGCAGGGCACTGAAGCTTTCTTT. The chain has TRBV6-1 and TRBJ1-1, with D perhaps TRBD1 (5 bases). Germline V CDR1 and CDR2: MNHNS, SASEGT. The V end lost 3 bases, the J end lost 4 bases, and 9 bases lay between the germline ends. There are 13 residues in the CDR3.

This clone appeared many times. The rearrangement joins TRBV10-2 to TRBJ1-1, with TRBD1 matching 8 bases. V lost 4 bases to trimming and J lost 8 bases; unmatched junction nucleotides: 3. CDR1 WSHSY and CDR2 SAAADI come from the germline V gene. CDR3 size: 12 residues. CDR3 sequence (DNA): TGCGCCAGCAGTGCTGGACAGGGCGAAGCTTTCTTT. Protein sequence: CASSAGQGEAFF.

The V call is TRBV2, the J call TRBJ1-1, with 9 bases aligning to TRBD1. Germline V gene lookup returns CDR1 SNHLY and CDR2 FYNNEI. V lost 5 bases, J lost 0 bases, and 10 bases stayed unmatched. This CDR3 spans 17 amino acids. The CDR3 DNA sequence: TGTGCCAGCAGTACTAACCCACAGGGGGCCTTGAACACTGAAGCTTTCTTT. Its translation is CASSTNPQGALNTEAFF.

The chain links TRBV5-1 to TRBJ1-5, with 10 bases lining up with TRBD1. J gave up 5 bases and V 3 bases, and 2 bases lay outside the gene matches. The CDR3 totals 14 residues. Germline-derived CDR1 and CDR2 are SGHRS and YFSETQ. The CDR3 reads CASSWGTGDQPQHF. Here the CDR3 DNA reads TGCGCCAGCAGCTGGGGGACAGGGGATCAGCCCCAGCATTTT.

This clone was recorded a few times. V usage is TRBV10-3 and J usage is TRBJ1-5, with TRBD1 as a possible D gene (6 bases). The CDR3 is made up of 14 amino acids. Trimming pared 8 bases from V and 0 bases from J, leaving 11 bases between. Germline lookup yields CDR1 ENHRY and CDR2 SYGVKD. CDR3: CAIRDNYSNQPQHF. The CDR3 DNA sequence: TGTGCCATCCGGGACAATTATAGCAATCAGCCCCAGCATTTT.

The chain uses TRBV14 and TRBJ2-2; D remains unclear. The CDR3 extends over 16 amino acids. Germline-derived CDR1 and CDR2 are SGHDN and FVKESK. The ends were cut back, 4 bases at V and 4 bases at J, with 16 bases in the middle. The CDR3 DNA reads TGTGCCAGCAGCCCACTGGGTTGGCGGCGCACCGGGGAGCTGTTTTTT. Its translation is CASSPLGWRRTGELFF.

The V and J genes are TRBV7-2 and TRBJ1-2; no clear D. CDR3 length: 15 residues. Germline CDR1 is SGHTA and CDR2 is FQGNSA. Trimming removed 1 base from V and 5 bases from J, with 14 bases in between. The CDR3 region is CASSLVRGKGYGYTF. The CDR3 nucleotides are TGTGCCAGCAGCTTAGTCCGAGGGAAAGGATATGGCTACACCTTC.

This clone was observed once. Other DNA sequences in this specimen translate into the identical CDR3. The genes are TRBV30 and TRBJ1-6; possible D gene TRBD1, 5 bases. This CDR3 is built from 15 residues. V was pared by 0 bases and J by 7 bases, with 13 bases between. Looked up from germline, CDR1 is GTSNPN and CDR2 is SVGIG (reference sequence). The CDR3 coding sequence is TGTGCCTGGAGTGTACAAGGGGCCTCCAATTCACCCCTCCACTTT. It encodes CAWSVQGASNSPLHF.